This TCR beta chain was identified in a study of T cell repertoires in cytomegalovirus infection. About the research overall: Carrying CMV and the relevant HLA type showed in public TCR beta signatures.

Study-level findings and limits: In two of eight donors, the top clonotype was HLA-C-restricted CMV-specific. Of the TCR beta families, the public ones yielded a cumulative frequency that identified carriers of CMV plus the relevant HLA.

Germline V gene sequence: CDR1 MNHEY, CDR2 SMNVEV (reference sequence). The CDR3 is 15 residues long. J was trimmed by 5 bases and V by 6 bases; bases with no gene match: 10. Concerning this clonotype: Its antigen is still unknown.

TCRdb re-called the reads through MiXCR, storing one row per CDR3 protein. Seen here are 800,000 to 950,000 distinct CDR3 sequences, about 30% observed once, and the top ten hold 9.5% to 15%. The TCR originated in a human donor in good health (CMV status not recorded). Some clones in this sample may be carry-over from other donors' samples. The specimen was cultured CD8+ T cells from PBMCs, collected from culture after CMV antigen stimulation. V usage is TRBV27 and J usage is TRBJ2-3, with 8 bases identical to TRBD2. CDR3 bases: TGTGCCAGCAGAGGGGCGGGGGGATACCTAGATACGCAGTATTTT. Encoded protein: CASRGAGGYLDTQYF.